This TCR beta chain was profiled in a study of identical twins. Study-level findings and limits: The study found that models underestimated out-of-frame TCR alpha sharing in monozygotic twins.

CDR1 and CDR2 (germline): ENHRY, SYGVKD. The CDR3 contains 18 residues. V shed 0 bases and J 5 bases; nucleotides not matched to a gene: 7. This clonotype occurred a few times. As yet, its antigen is unknown. TCRdb re-derived calls from the 5' RACE reads in MiXCR, one entry per CDR3 protein. The sample has 690,000 or so distinct CDR3 sequences, less than 10% seen once. Another study also made use of these data, one on yellow fever vaccine responses in identical twins.

J is TRBJ2-1 and V is TRBV10-3; 13 bases map to TRBD2. The sequence derives from a woman aged 18 to 35 in good health. The sequenced sample was PBMCs. CDR3 coding DNA: TGTGCCATCAGTGAGTCCCCCAGCGGACTAGCGGGGGACAATGAGCAGTTCTTC. Protein product: CAISESPSGLAGDNEQFF.